What follows are 4 T cell receptor beta chains derived from one specimen sequenced in a study of blood T cell repertoires in COVID-19. The table came from immunoSEQ multiplex PCR; TCRdb's copy has only in-frame clones and leaves some out. The sample includes some 82,000 clones, 83% of them seen just once. The sequencing input was peripheral blood. The receptors shown here come from an elderly man with active or convalescent COVID-19.

The V call is TRBV5-4, the J call TRBJ2-5, with 9 bases identical to TRBD2. The CDR3 loop spans 15 amino acids. Germline CDR1 is SGHNT and CDR2 is YYREEE (reference sequence). The J segment lost 1 base and the V segment lost 2 bases, leaving 3 bases of the junction unmatched. The CDR3 nucleotides are TGTGCCAGCAGCTTCCCTAGCGGGGTCCAAGAGACCCAGTACTTC. It codes for CASSFPSGVQETQYF.

The V and J genes are TRBV7-2 and TRBJ2-1; the match to TRBD1 covers 7 bases. The CDR3 is 15 residues long. The V and J ends lost 3 bases and 8 bases, in that order; junction bases with no gene match: 10. The germline gives CDR1 SGHTA, CDR2 FQGNSA. CDR3 sequence reads: CASSFNGQVGDEQFF. CDR3 nucleotides: TGTGCCAGCAGCTTTAACGGACAGGTGGGCGATGAGCAGTTCTTC.

V is TRBV29-1 and J is TRBJ1-1; the match to TRBD1 covers 8 bases. Germline assignment: CDR1 SQVTM and CDR2 ANQGSEA. V shed 7 bases, J shed 4 bases, and the junction held 5 bases outside the gene matches. The CDR3 length is 12 residues. The CDR3 spells CSAGQGGTEAFF. The CDR3 region has the DNA TGCAGCGCAGGACAGGGTGGCACTGAAGCTTTCTTT.

This clone was detected only once. The chain joins TRBV19 to TRBJ1-5; D remains unclear. V lost 5 bases and J 4 bases, leaving 15 bases between the germline ends. The CDR3 runs 15 residues. Per the germline V gene, CDR1 is LNHDA and CDR2 is SQIVND (reference sequence). The CDR3 reads CASSALGSDNQPQHF. The CDR3 DNA follows: TGTGCCAGTAGTGCCTTGGGCTCGGATAATCAGCCCCAGCATTTT.